This T cell receptor beta chain was found in a study of human T cells and chemical hapten exposure. Across the study: Subjects had 2% DPC placed on approximately 2 cm by approximately 2 cm of upper inner arm skin for sensitization. In the approximately 25-week study, patients were dosed weekly with diphenylcyclopropenone on the scalp throughout. General study results and limits: Sensitization with DPC brought no change to TCRs above 1 in 1000 in frequency.

TCRdb called the RACE reads again in MiXCR, with one record for every CDR3 protein. This table has about 300,000 distinct CDR3 sequences, over 5% appearing once. Time point denoted: pre-sensitization, week 0. Stated treatment: therapeutic diphenylcyclopropenone sensitization with weekly scalp DPC. This clonotype was counted only a few times. The antigen is not known. V lost 7 bases, J lost 3 bases, and 7 bases stayed unmatched. The germline gives CDR1 SGHVS, CDR2 FNYEAQ. The CDR3 consists of 14 residues. This receptor was obtained from a woman between 18 and 29 years old with alopecia areata. Some clones in this sample may be carry-over from other donors' samples. This chain uses TRBV7-6 with TRBJ2-3; 7 bases are a match to TRBD1. The sample consisted of whole blood, taken in connection with sensitization to the hapten diphenylcyclopropenone (DPC). CDR3 DNA sequence: TGTGCCAGCACCCAACTGACAGGGACAGATACGCAGTATTTT. Protein sequence: CASTQLTGTDTQYF.